This T cell receptor (beta chain) was obtained from a study of cytomegalovirus exposure and HLA in healthy donors (TCRdb year 2017). Background on the whole study: An earlier analysis of several hundred of the donors reported under 300 Gb of sequence data and 117 million unique TCR beta sequences obtained from around 180 million T cells. About 300 gigabases of sequencing data and tens of millions of unique TCR sequences were included in an early release covering 550 to 650 HLA-typed donors. Of the approximately 370 genotyped donors, 80% to 90% were placed in the genetic ancestry cluster associated with self-reported Caucasian donors. The aim of the study was to test whether cataloging public T cell receptors could identify signatures of past pathogen exposure. The study used immunosequencing to profile the T cell repertoires of 666 subjects and linked those repertoires to cytomegalovirus serostatus. In addition to the first cohort of around 670 subjects, a separate validation cohort of about 120 different subjects was used. High-throughput TCR immunosequencing, statistical association of individual TCRs with disease status, and machine learning were combined to predict cytomegalovirus infection status. A later analysis re-examined previously published TCR beta repertoires from 610 or so donors and added high-resolution HLA genotyping to investigate patterns of TCR occurrence. Rather than drawing on any new phenotypic data, the later analysis identified candidate immune exposures from TCR beta sequences and the way those sequences occurred across donors. An earlier analysis of several hundred of the donors applied high-throughput TCR beta sequencing to assess whether each TCR beta V gene segment acted as functional or pseudogenic. Donor age, sex, ethnicity and CMV serostatus were compiled together with the repertoire data. A later genetic analysis took genome-wide SNP genotypes for about three fifths of the 666 donors and used that subset as a discovery cohort. All discovery cohort repertoires had been generated on a single sequencing platform. HLA typing included class I and class II loci at four-digit resolution. The number of donors typed differed by locus, with about 629-640 for A, B, C, DRB1 and DQB1, roughly 550 for DQA1, 600 to 610 for DPA1, and over 400 for DPB1. Because of strong linkage in the cohort, roughly five DR-DQ haplotypes were treated as single units for association and clustering. On average, roughly 200,000 unique TCR beta nucleotide sequences were sequenced per donor among about 400 genotyped donors of the cohort, with roughly 19% of those sequences being non-productive. Summary of the overall study and its limitations: Strong co-occurrence of HLA alleles, especially DR and DQ, made assigning TCR associations to individual alleles difficult. The only immune exposure information available for the cohort was CMV serostatus. According to a later genetic analysis, donors in an Asian-associated ancestry cluster had fewer N-insertions in productive TCRs than the approximately 690-donor mean. Sequencing depth was assumed to be roughly uniform across donors in the presence/absence analyses, though that assumption may not hold. Most TCR sequences were seen in very few donors, while some public TCRs were found in many individuals. A later genetic analysis associated a missense DCLRE1C variant with V-gene and J-gene trimming of TCR beta chains, and an independent cohort replicated the association. A later analysis found that most CMV-associated TCR beta chains appeared HLA-restricted, with HLA associations seemingly driven largely by CMV exposure. According to a later analysis, TCR association rates differed among HLA loci, with DRB1 alleles showing the most associated TCRs and HLA-C alleles showing the fewest. Because HLA typing was unavailable for some donors at each locus, only the typed subset was used in association tests. The 87-base-pair reads could not distinguish some IMGT-functional V segments, including TRBV6-2 and TRBV6-3, so those segments were excluded. A further reported finding was that TCR beta sequences accurately predicted the HLA-A and HLA-B alleles for most subjects in the first cohort. According to a later analysis, parvovirus B19, influenza, CMV and Epstein-Barr virus appeared linked to several top co-occurrence clusters. This cohort had only TCR beta chains sequenced, and the lack of alpha or paired-chain data limited which features could be detected. The earlier analysis of approximately 560 of the donors excluded 15 to 20 rarely observed V segments, including chromosome 9 orphons, because counts were too low. A later analysis found that HLA-associated TCR beta chains were more clonally expanded and had lower generation probabilities than equally common non-associated chains. In a later analysis, more than 15,000 TCR beta sequences were associated with specific HLA alleles at a false discovery rate of 0.05. A group of highly shared sequence variants was considered likely to be a technical artifact of the sequencing pipeline. In both the original and validation cohorts, the classifier was reported to diagnose cytomegalovirus status with high specificity and sensitivity. Three of the identified cytomegalovirus-associated TCR beta chains were confirmed in vitro to be specific for cytomegalovirus antigens. In an earlier analysis of 500 to 650 of the donors, most TCR beta V segments appeared in productive rearrangements about 87% or about 30% of the time, broadly matching IMGT annotations. Linkage disequilibrium might explain the correlated functional status among segregating V segments, but an unknown experimental factor could not be ruled out. The authors suggested that the approach could potentially be extended to other disease states and immunological phenotypes. The study gave a list of 150 to 200 TCR beta chains associated with cytomegalovirus.

For this chain, trimming is 5 bases at the V end and 4 bases at the J end, and the number of junction bases without a gene match is 8. CDR1 and CDR2, per the germline V gene, are MNHEY and SVGAGI. Spanning cysteine to phenylalanine, the CDR3 consists of 15 amino acids. Solely the CDR3 DNA is kept, with 45 bases framed from the first base. The cohort consisted of some 730 healthy bone marrow donors. Cohort members were all nominally healthy when sampled, although unrecorded immune exposures were likely present. The donor tested CMV seropositive and was one of the 289 seropositive cohort members. Every donor gave a peripheral blood sample, and the peripheral blood mononuclear cells from that sample were used for TCR beta sequencing. Genomic DNA extraction from the blood cell samples was performed with the Qiagen DNeasy Blood Extraction Kit. Libraries came from the immunoSEQ multiplex PCR assay. For the multiplex PCR, a mixture combining 60 forward primers for TCR Vbeta segments and 13 reverse primers for TCR Jbeta segments was used. Amplification of the CDR3 region of rearranged TCR beta genes was performed with a multiplex PCR assay on genomic DNA. Amplified TCR beta libraries were sequenced as 87-base-pair reads on the Illumina HiSeq System. The source study handled its data this way. A later analysis tallied roughly 80 million unique TCR beta chains across the 660 or so repertoires, and around 12 million of those chains were shared by two or more donors. Raw reads were error-corrected and collapsed into unique sequences by a nearest-neighbor algorithm in which closely related sequences were merged to remove PCR and sequencing errors. To assign V, D and J gene segments, CDR3 sequences were aligned to IMGT reference sequences. For a sequence to be retained, a match of at least six nucleotides to both a V gene segment and a J gene segment was required. Rearrangements were called productive when the CDR3 lacked stop codons and stayed in frame with V and J; all others were non-productive. CDR3 was defined according to IMGT convention as the region running from the second conserved V-encoded cysteine to the conserved J-encoded phenylalanine. Sequences without an unambiguous match to a single V gene segment were excluded from the earlier analysis of about 600 of the donors. In an earlier analysis of several hundred of the donors, V segments were called functional above 56.7% productive rearrangements and were called segregating when the between-donor standard deviation exceeded 5%. To diagnose cytomegalovirus status from the catalog of TCR beta chain sequences, a statistical classification framework was built. V and J gene assignment, in a later analysis, came from comparing TCR nucleotide sequences with IMGT/GENE-DB human TR gene sequences. In a later analysis, CDR3 sequences and most-parsimonious VDJ recombination scenarios were assigned using the TCRdist pipeline. In a later analysis, each TCR beta chain was defined by its CDR3 amino acid sequence together with its V-gene family, and reads without a unique V-gene family were excluded. As a way to deal with suspected cross-contamination and a sequencing artifact, a later analysis dropped over 550 nucleotide sequences that were highly shared and had low generation probability. A later analysis calculated a clonal expansion index for each public chain from normalized within-repertoire ranks of inferred template counts. A later analysis computed generation probabilities with a VDJ recombination model fitted to out-of-frame rearrangements, and checked the results against IGoR. Hypergeometric tests were used in a later analysis to score TCR-TCR, TCR-HLA and TCR-CMV co-occurrence, with a repertoire-size bias correction applied to the TCR pairs. To estimate false discovery rates, a later analysis permuted the HLA or CMV assignments 20 times. A later analysis grouped co-occurring TCRs with DBSCAN, adding TCRdist sequence similarity when clustering within HLA-allele-positive subsets. Repertoires with fewer than 30,000 or more than 120,000 public chains were left out of co-occurrence clustering, as were a handful of repertoires with anomalous nucleotide sharing. TCRdb limited this immuneACCESS table to in-frame rearrangements with V and J called. A share of clones is missing; checked studies link under half to unresolved V genes, and the rest is unexplained. That table gives V, J and clone size, and the DNA gave D and trimming. The sample table lists approximately 120,000 clones, under 85% of them with a count of one. Around 3.9% of the sample comes from the top ten.

On this clone itself: This receptor's antigen is unknown. Per-base qualities were not stored, and no clone one base away is much larger.

The chain was built from TRBV6-5 and TRBJ1-5; 7 junctional bases match TRBD1. The TCR was taken from a woman between 50 and 59 years old in good health and CMV-seropositive. Sample: PBMCs. CDR3 region: CASSPQGTVNQPQHF. At the DNA level, the sequence is TGTGCCAGCAGTCCACAAGGGACAGTTAATCAGCCCCAGCATTTT.